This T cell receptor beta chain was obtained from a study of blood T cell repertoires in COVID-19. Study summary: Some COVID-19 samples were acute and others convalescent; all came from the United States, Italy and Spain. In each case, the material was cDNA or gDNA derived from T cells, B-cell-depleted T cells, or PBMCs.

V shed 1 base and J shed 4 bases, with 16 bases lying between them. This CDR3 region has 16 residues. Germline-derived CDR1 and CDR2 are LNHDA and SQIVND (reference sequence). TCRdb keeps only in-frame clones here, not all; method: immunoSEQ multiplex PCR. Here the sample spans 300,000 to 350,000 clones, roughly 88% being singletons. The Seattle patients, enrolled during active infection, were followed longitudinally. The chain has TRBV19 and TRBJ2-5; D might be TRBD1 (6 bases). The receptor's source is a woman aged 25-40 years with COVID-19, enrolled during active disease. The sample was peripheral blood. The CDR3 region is CASSIGGRGFAETQYF. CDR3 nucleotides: TGTGCCAGTAGTATAGGGGGCAGGGGTTTTGCAGAGACCCAGTACTTC.